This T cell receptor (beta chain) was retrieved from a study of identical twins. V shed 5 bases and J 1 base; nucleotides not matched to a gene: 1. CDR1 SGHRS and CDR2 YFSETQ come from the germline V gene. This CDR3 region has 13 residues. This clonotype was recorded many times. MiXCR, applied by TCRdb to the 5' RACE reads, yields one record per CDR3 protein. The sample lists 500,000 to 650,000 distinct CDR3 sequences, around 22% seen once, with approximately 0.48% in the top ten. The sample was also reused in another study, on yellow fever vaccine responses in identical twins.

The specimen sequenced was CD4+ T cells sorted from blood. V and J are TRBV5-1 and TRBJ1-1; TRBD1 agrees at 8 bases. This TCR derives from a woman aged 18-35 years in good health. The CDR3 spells CASRGQENTEAFF. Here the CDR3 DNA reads TGCGCCAGCAGGGGACAGGAGAACACTGAAGCTTTCTTT.